What follows is one TCR beta chain and its context. The data were taken from a study of siplizumab effects on memory and regulatory T cells. Measured with immunoSEQ multiplex PCR; TCRdb has only the in-frame clones, and not every one. In the table there are 100,000 or so clones, under 95% of which are singletons. This CDR3 has 11 residues. V lost 7 bases, J lost 5 bases, and 7 bases lay in between. CDR1 SGDLS and CDR2 YYNGEE come from the germline V gene. The J gene is TRBJ2-1, the V gene TRBV9; D perhaps matches TRBD2 (5 bases). Sequencing was done on a sample of CD4+ T cells sorted from blood. The sequence was obtained from a human donor in good health. For the CDR3, the DNA is TGTGCCAGCGGGGAGAACAATGAGCAGTTCTTC. It specifies CASGENNEQFF.